This is a list of T cell receptor beta chains from one sample in a study of cytomegalovirus exposure and HLA in healthy donors. Clones were read by immunoSEQ multiplex PCR, and TCRdb kept only the in-frame ones, dropping some. The sample yields 120,000 to 150,000 clones, 76% seen once. The specimen was PBMCs. These receptors were collected from a woman between 40 and 50 years old in good health and CMV-seronegative. Each CDR3 is given with its conserved first and last residue. Each record gives: CDR3 DNA, CDR3 protein, J gene, V gene, D gene, clone size. The D gene is left open where the match is weak. A row's size may be missing; if present it is once, few, many or a size class.

CDR3 DNA: TGTGCCAGCAGCTTAGACGGAGGGACCACCTACCAAGAGACCCAGTACTTC
CDR3 protein: CASSLDGGTTYQETQYF
J gene: TRBJ2-5
V gene: TRBV7-8
D gene: .
clone size: .

CDR3 DNA: TGTGCCAGCAGCCAACGGACAGGGTGGAATGAGCAGTTCTTC
CDR3 protein: CASSQRTGWNEQFF
J gene: TRBJ2-1
V gene: TRBV14
D gene: TRBD1
clone size: .

CDR3 DNA: TGCGCCAGCAGCTTGCCGGACAGTACCTACGAGCAGTACTTC
CDR3 protein: CASSLPDSTYEQYF
J gene: TRBJ2-7
V gene: TRBV5-1
D gene: .
clone size: few

CDR3 DNA: TGCGCCAGCAGCCTAGGAAGGGGGCCCTCCTATAATTCACCCCTCCACTTT
CDR3 protein: CASSLGRGPSYNSPLHF
J gene: TRBJ1-6
V gene: TRBV5-1
D gene: TRBD1
clone size: .

CDR3 DNA: TGCAGCCTACCAAGAGTTCGGGCTGCGGGGTGCTATGGCTACACCTTC
CDR3 protein: CSLPRVRAAGCYGYTF
J gene: TRBJ1-2
V gene: TRBV29-1
D gene: .
clone size: .

CDR3 DNA: TGTGCCAGCTCACCCTCGGGAGGGACAGGGGGCAATCAGCCCCAGCATTTT
CDR3 protein: CASSPSGGTGGNQPQHF
J gene: TRBJ1-5
V gene: TRBV18
D gene: TRBD1
clone size: .

CDR3 DNA: TGTGCCAGTAAGTTGACAGGGGGCTTAAGGACTGAAGCTTTCTTT
CDR3 protein: CASKLTGGLRTEAFF
J gene: TRBJ1-1
V gene: TRBV19
D gene: TRBD1
clone size: few

CDR3 DNA: TGTGCCACCCTGGGGTTGAGGAGGGATGATGAAAAACTGTTTTTT
CDR3 protein: CATLGLRRDDEKLFF
J gene: TRBJ1-4
V gene: TRBV6-1
D gene: .
clone size: .

CDR3 DNA: TGTGCCACCAGCGTCGGGACAGGGCGACTCTACGAGCAGTACTTC
CDR3 protein: CATSVGTGRLYEQYF
J gene: TRBJ2-7
V gene: TRBV15
D gene: TRBD1
clone size: .

CDR3 DNA: TGTGCCTGGAACCTCGACCCGACCCCGGAGAAACTGTTTTTT
CDR3 protein: CAWNLDPTPEKLFF
J gene: TRBJ1-4
V gene: TRBV30
D gene: .
clone size: .

CDR3 DNA: TGTGCCACCAGCTACGAGGTTCCTGGAAACACCATATATTTT
CDR3 protein: CATSYEVPGNTIYF
J gene: TRBJ1-3
V gene: TRBV15
D gene: .
clone size: .

CDR3 DNA: TGTGCCTGGAGTGTATGGTCCGGGGGTGGGGAGCAGTACTTC
CDR3 protein: CAWSVWSGGGEQYF
J gene: TRBJ2-7
V gene: TRBV30
D gene: .
clone size: .

CDR3 DNA: TGTTCCAGCAGCTTCAGCGGGGGCGAATACGAGCAGTACTTC
CDR3 protein: CSSSFSGGEYEQYF
J gene: TRBJ2-7
V gene: TRBV7-9
D gene: TRBD2
clone size: .

CDR3 DNA: TGTGCCAGCCGCCTGGGACTAGCGGGAGGGTATACGCAGTATTTT
CDR3 protein: CASRLGLAGGYTQYF
J gene: TRBJ2-3
V gene: TRBV2
D gene: TRBD2
clone size: .

CDR3 DNA: TGTGCCAGCAGTTCCCGGGACAGCACTGAAGCTTTCTTT
CDR3 protein: CASSSRDSTEAFF
J gene: TRBJ1-1
V gene: TRBV27
D gene: TRBD1
clone size: .

CDR3 DNA: TGTGCCAGCAATCCGGACAGTTATCAGCCCCAGCATTTT
CDR3 protein: CASNPDSYQPQHF
J gene: TRBJ1-5
V gene: TRBV6-1
D gene: .
clone size: .

CDR3 DNA: TGTGCCAGCAGCCGACTAACTGCTATCTACGAGCAGTACTTC
CDR3 protein: CASSRLTAIYEQYF
J gene: TRBJ2-7
V gene: TRBV7-9
D gene: .
clone size: .

CDR3 DNA: TGTGCCAGTAATCCAGGGGGGATGTATGGCTACACCTTC
CDR3 protein: CASNPGGMYGYTF
J gene: TRBJ1-2
V gene: TRBV19
D gene: TRBD1
clone size: .

CDR3 DNA: TGTGCCAGCACATGGACTGAGACTAACTATGGCTACACCTTC
CDR3 protein: CASTWTETNYGYTF
J gene: TRBJ1-2
V gene: TRBV2
D gene: .
clone size: once

CDR3 DNA: TGTGCCAGCAGTGAGGCGGGTTTCCAGCCCCAGCATTTT
CDR3 protein: CASSEAGFQPQHF
J gene: TRBJ1-5
V gene: TRBV2
D gene: .
clone size: .

CDR3 DNA: TGTGCCAGCAGCTTTGGGCAGCCGAATGAAAAACTGTTTTTT
CDR3 protein: CASSFGQPNEKLFF
J gene: TRBJ1-4
V gene: TRBV7-9
D gene: .
clone size: few

CDR3 DNA: TGTGCCAGCAGCCCACAGGGTTCCAACTATGGCTACACCTTC
CDR3 protein: CASSPQGSNYGYTF
J gene: TRBJ1-2
V gene: TRBV7-9
D gene: .
clone size: .

CDR3 DNA: TGTGCCAGTAGCAGGGGGCGGGACACCGGGGAGCTGTTTTTT
CDR3 protein: CASSRGRDTGELFF
J gene: TRBJ2-2
V gene: TRBV19
D gene: TRBD1
clone size: .

CDR3 DNA: TGTGCCAGCAGTCCCCTGGACAGGGAGTACAATGAGCAGTTCTTC
CDR3 protein: CASSPLDREYNEQFF
J gene: TRBJ2-1
V gene: TRBV27
D gene: TRBD1
clone size: .

CDR3 DNA: TGTGCCAGTAGTATCGCCGGGACAGGTCTGGCCGAGCAGTACTTC
CDR3 protein: CASSIAGTGLAEQYF
J gene: TRBJ2-7
V gene: TRBV19
D gene: TRBD1
clone size: .

CDR3 DNA: TGTGCCAGCAGCGTCGACAGGGGACTTCTGCGGGGGGCCAACGTCCTGACTTTC
CDR3 protein: CASSVDRGLLRGANVLTF
J gene: TRBJ2-6
V gene: TRBV28
D gene: TRBD1
clone size: few

CDR3 DNA: TGCGCCATCGGGGACTCTTGGGGATCCTACGAGCAGTACTTC
CDR3 protein: CAIGDSWGSYEQYF
J gene: TRBJ2-7
V gene: TRBV23-1
D gene: .
clone size: few

CDR3 DNA: TGCAGCGTTGAAGATTTAATGGGGACAGCTAATGAAAAACTGTTTTTT
CDR3 protein: CSVEDLMGTANEKLFF
J gene: TRBJ1-4
V gene: TRBV29-1
D gene: TRBD1
clone size: few

CDR3 DNA: TGCAGCGTTGGAGATACTAGCGGGGGTGCCGTGGAGCAGTACTTC
CDR3 protein: CSVGDTSGGAVEQYF
J gene: TRBJ2-7
V gene: TRBV29-1
D gene: TRBD2
clone size: .

CDR3 DNA: TGCAGCGTAGATACAGGGGGCGCAGATGGCTACACCTTC
CDR3 protein: CSVDTGGADGYTF
J gene: TRBJ1-2
V gene: TRBV29-1
D gene: TRBD1
clone size: few

CDR3 DNA: TGTGCCGGGAGAGCGGGCCCTAATGAAAAACTGTTTTTT
CDR3 protein: CAGRAGPNEKLFF
J gene: TRBJ1-4
V gene: TRBV6-1
D gene: .
clone size: .

CDR3 DNA: TGTGCCAGCAGCCGGACTAGCGGGAGCACCGGGGAGCTGTTTTTT
CDR3 protein: CASSRTSGSTGELFF
J gene: TRBJ2-2
V gene: TRBV7-7
D gene: TRBD2
clone size: .

CDR3 DNA: TGTGCCAGCAGCTTAGCCGGGATCAAGCGGGAGCCGTCCTACAATGAGCAGTTCTTC
CDR3 protein: CASSLAGIKREPSYNEQFF
J gene: TRBJ2-1
V gene: TRBV7-9
D gene: TRBD2
clone size: .

CDR3 DNA: TGTGCCAGCAGTGAAGCCATGGGGGGGGGAGGGGGAGAGACCCAGTACTTC
CDR3 protein: CASSEAMGGGGGETQYF
J gene: TRBJ2-5
V gene: TRBV6-1
D gene: .
clone size: many

CDR3 DNA: TGTGCCAGCAGCTACGCCTTGGGACTCAGGAGCGGTAACACTGAAGCTTTCTTT
CDR3 protein: CASSYALGLRSGNTEAFF
J gene: TRBJ1-1
V gene: TRBV5-4
D gene: .
clone size: few

CDR3 DNA: TGCGCCAGCTCGGTACAGGGTATGGTAGAGACCCAGTACTTC
CDR3 protein: CASSVQGMVETQYF
J gene: TRBJ2-5
V gene: TRBV5-1
D gene: .
clone size: .

CDR3 DNA: TGTGCCAGCAGCTTTACAGGGTCTGGAAACACCATATATTTT
CDR3 protein: CASSFTGSGNTIYF
J gene: TRBJ1-3
V gene: TRBV5-6
D gene: .
clone size: .

CDR3 DNA: TGTGCCAGCTCACCGGCGGGACAGGCCAACTATGGCTACACCTTC
CDR3 protein: CASSPAGQANYGYTF
J gene: TRBJ1-2
V gene: TRBV18
D gene: TRBD1
clone size: .

CDR3 DNA: TGTGCCAGCAGTGAAGGACTGAATACTGTAGAAAACACCATATATTTT
CDR3 protein: CASSEGLNTVENTIYF
J gene: TRBJ1-3
V gene: TRBV6-1
D gene: .
clone size: once

CDR3 DNA: TGTGCCAGCAGCTTAGGGATAGGCAGGATTTACAATGAGCAGTTCTTC
CDR3 protein: CASSLGIGRIYNEQFF
J gene: TRBJ2-1
V gene: TRBV7-9
D gene: .
clone size: few

CDR3 DNA: TGTGCCAGCAGTTACAGGGGTCGGGAAAAACTGTTTTTT
CDR3 protein: CASSYRGREKLFF
J gene: TRBJ1-4
V gene: TRBV6-5
D gene: .
clone size: .

CDR3 DNA: TGTGCCAGCTCACCGTTCGACGGGTACTCTGGAAACACCATATATTTT
CDR3 protein: CASSPFDGYSGNTIYF
J gene: TRBJ1-3
V gene: TRBV18
D gene: .
clone size: .

CDR3 DNA: TGTGCCAGCAGCTCACAGGGTTCTTACGAGCAGTTCTTC
CDR3 protein: CASSSQGSYEQFF
J gene: TRBJ2-1
V gene: TRBV5-4
D gene: .
clone size: .

CDR3 DNA: TGTGCCAGGGGCTCCCCTACAGGGGCTTTCCAAGAGACCCAGTACTTC
CDR3 protein: CARGSPTGAFQETQYF
J gene: TRBJ2-5
V gene: TRBV21-1
D gene: .
clone size: .

CDR3 DNA: TGTGCCAGCAGCTTAGAAGGACAGTCTGAAAAACTGTTTTTT
CDR3 protein: CASSLEGQSEKLFF
J gene: TRBJ1-4
V gene: TRBV11-3
D gene: .
clone size: .

CDR3 DNA: TGTGCCAGCAGTCGAGGGACAGGCTATGGCTACACCTTC
CDR3 protein: CASSRGTGYGYTF
J gene: TRBJ1-2
V gene: TRBV27
D gene: TRBD1
clone size: .

CDR3 DNA: TGCGCCAGCAGCTTGGAGGTTCGAGGGGAGACCCAGTACTTC
CDR3 protein: CASSLEVRGETQYF
J gene: TRBJ2-5
V gene: TRBV5-1
D gene: .
clone size: .

CDR3 DNA: TGTGCCAGCAGCTTAGAAGTGGCGGGGATCCTAAAGGTTTTCTTT
CDR3 protein: CASSLEVAGILKVFF
J gene: TRBJ1-1
V gene: TRBV11-2
D gene: .
clone size: .

CDR3 DNA: TGTGCCAGCAGCTTGTCGCCAGTAAGCACAGATACGCAGTATTTT
CDR3 protein: CASSLSPVSTDTQYF
J gene: TRBJ2-3
V gene: TRBV5-4
D gene: .
clone size: once